A selection of T cell receptor beta chains follows, all from one sample in a study of T cells after yellow fever vaccination. TCRdb re-called the 5' RACE reads through MiXCR, storing one row per CDR3 protein. In the table there are around 330,000 distinct CDR3 sequences, approximately 3.9% of which are singletons. The material was PBMCs, obtained on the day of the yellow fever booster vaccination. The receptors originated from a man aged 18 to 35 who received the YFV17D yellow fever vaccine. CDR3s include the opening cysteine and the closing phenylalanine or tryptophan. A D gene is named only where the DNA matches it firmly. Clone size is given for some rows only: seen once, a few or many times, or a class if the clone is expanded.

11 | many | TRBJ1-4 | . | TRBV5-1 | TGCGCCAGCAGCGCAGGGCAAAAACTGTTTTTT | CASSAGQKLFF
16 | . | TRBJ2-1 | TRBD2 | TRBV5-4 | TGTGCCAGCAGCTTGTGGGGCGGGGGGCTTGACAATGAGCAGTTCTTC | CASSLWGGGLDNEQFF
15 | few | TRBJ2-2 | TRBD1 | TRBV10-3 | TGTGCCATCAGTGTCGGGACAGGGCCCACCGGGGAGCTGTTTTTT | CAISVGTGPTGELFF
15 | many | TRBJ2-3 | . | TRBV20-1 | TGCAGTGCTAGAGCTTCGACAGGCTCCACAGATACGCAGTATTTT | CSARASTGSTDTQYF
18 | many | TRBJ2-1 | TRBD2 | TRBV20-1 | TGCAGTGCTAGAGGCCCGAGATCTGGTCTAGCGGGCTACAATGAGCAGTTCTTC | CSARGPRSGLAGYNEQFF
15 | few | TRBJ2-3 | TRBD2 | TRBV4-3 | TGCGCCAGCAGCCTCGTTTGGGGGGGGTCAGATACGCAGTATTTT | CASSLVWGGSDTQYF
15 | many | TRBJ2-3 | . | TRBV12-3/TRBV12-4 | TGTGCCAGCAGTTTGTGGGGATCGGCCACAGATACGCAGTATTTT | CASSLWGSATDTQYF
16 | few | TRBJ2-5 | . | TRBV7-6 | TGTGCCAGCAGCTTAGGGTACAGGACGAGCCAAGAGACCCAGTACTTC | CASSLGYRTSQETQYF
18 | many | TRBJ1-1 | TRBD1 | TRBV5-1 | TGCGCCAGCAGCAGAAACCCGGGACAGGGGCCGCTGAACACTGAAGCTTTCTTT | CASSRNPGQGPLNTEAFF
18 | few | TRBJ1-6 | . | TRBV27 | TGTGCCAGCAGTTCATCATTGGGCAGGGGTCCCGATAATTCACCCCTCCACTTT | CASSSSLGRGPDNSPLHF
13 | few | TRBJ1-2 | . | TRBV11-2 | TGTGCCAGCAGCCCCGAGGCGCGCTATGGCTACACCTTC | CASSPEARYGYTF
13 | many | TRBJ1-1 | . | TRBV27 | TGTGCCAGCAGTTTAATGGCGAACACTGAAGCTTTCTTT | CASSLMANTEAFF
17 | few | TRBJ1-1 | TRBD1 | TRBV4-1 | TGCGCCAGCAGCCAACTGCCCTTACCGGGACAGGGGACCCTATCTTTCTTT | CASSQLPLPGQGTLSFF
14 | few | TRBJ2-5 | . | TRBV4-1 | TGCGCCAGCAGCCTTTGGGACGGAAAAGAGACCCAGTACTTC | CASSLWDGKETQYF
16 | many | TRBJ2-1 | TRBD2 | TRBV6-5 | TGTGCCAGCAGTTACAGGGAGGGTTTGCCCTACAATGAGCAGTTCTTC | CASSYREGLPYNEQFF
14 | . | TRBJ1-2 | . | TRBV20-1 | TGCAGTGCTAGTCGCCAGGTTACCGCCTATGGCTACACCTTC | CSASRQVTAYGYTF
13 | few | TRBJ1-2 | TRBD1 | TRBV7-9 | TGTGCCAGCAGCTTCGCCGGGACAGCCAAGGGCACCTTC | CASSFAGTAKGTF
12 | many | TRBJ2-7 | . | TRBV20-1 | TGCAGTGCTAGAGGTCAACTAAGAGAGCAGTACTTC | CSARGQLREQYF
16 | many | TRBJ2-2 | . | TRBV7-3 | TGTGCCAGCAGCTCCGGGTCAAGGGGGAACACCGGGGAGCTGTTTTTT | CASSSGSRGNTGELFF
14 | . | TRBJ2-1 | TRBD1 | TRBV28 | TGTGCCAGCAGCTGGGGACAGACAGGCAATGAGCAGTTCTTC | CASSWGQTGNEQFF
15 | few | TRBJ1-6 | . | TRBV5-1 | TGCGCCAGCAGCTCAGACGGCTTACGAAATTCACCCCTCCACTTT | CASSSDGLRNSPLHF
13 | many | TRBJ2-5 | TRBD1 | TRBV5-1 | TGCGCCAGCAGCTTGGGACAGGGGGAGACCCAGTACTTC | CASSLGQGETQYF
16 | . | TRBJ2-3 | TRBD2 | TRBV9 | TGTGCCAGCAGCGCTGGACTAGCGGGGGGGAAAGATACGCAGTATTTT | CASSAGLAGGKDTQYF